These 14 T cell receptor beta chains originate from one sample sequenced in a study of lymphopenia after photon versus proton radiotherapy. Repertoires were generated with immunoSEQ multiplex PCR, while TCRdb's copy carries only in-frame clones and drops some. The sample lists some 14,000 clones; over 75% were seen once. The specimen was peripheral blood, collected from a patient treated with photon-based radiotherapy. The receptor source for this set is a man aged 50 to 59 with gastric cancer.

The chain joins TRBV5-1 to TRBJ2-5, with D tentatively TRBD2 (6 bases). The CDR3 sequence is 15 residues long. Per the germline V gene, CDR1 is SGHRS and CDR2 is YFSETQ. The ends were cut back, 2 bases at V and 1 base at J, with 12 bases in the middle. The CDR3 coding sequence is TGCGCCAGCAGCTTAATGGGGACTGGCCAAGAGACCCAGTACTTC. Protein product: CASSLMGTGQETQYF.

In DNA form, the CDR3 reads TGCGCCAGCAGCGGAGGGGGAGAGCAGTACGTC. Amino acids: CASSGGGEQYV. V and J are TRBV10-2 and TRBJ2-7; TRBD1 or TRBD2 may be the D gene (6 bases each). There are 11 residues in the CDR3. Germline V CDR1 and CDR2: WSHSY, SAAADI. The V end lost 6 bases, the J end lost 7 bases, and 10 bases lay between the germline ends.

The rearrangement uses TRBV15 and TRBJ2-3; D is ambiguous. This CDR3 has 16 amino acids. Germline V CDR1 and CDR2: LNHNV, YYDKDF (reference sequence). The V gene lost 1 base and the J gene lost 0 bases, with 11 bases spanning the gap. The CDR3 spells CATSRGFATSTDTQYF. The CDR3 nucleotides are TGTGCCACCAGCAGAGGGTTTGCAACTAGCACAGATACGCAGTATTTT.

The J gene is TRBJ1-5, the V gene TRBV5-8, with D possibly matching TRBD1 (6 bases). CDR1 is SGHTS and CDR2 is YDEGEE in the germline V gene. The CDR3 sequence is 14 residues long. V shed 7 bases and J shed 7 bases, with 18 bases lying between them. The CDR3 DNA reads TGTGCCAGCGGATCCACCAGGGGCGCCCAGCCCCAGCATTTT. It specifies CASGSTRGAQPQHF.

This clone has just one count. This rearrangement joins TRBV11-2 to TRBJ1-3; D remains unclear. The CDR3 extends over 15 amino acids. Trimming left V 5 bases short and J 3 bases short, with 14 bases between. Germline CDR1 and CDR2: SGHAT and FQNNGV. This chain's CDR3 is CASSPDSGFGNTIYF. The CDR3 bases are TGTGCCAGCAGCCCAGATTCGGGCTTTGGAAACACCATATATTTT.

V usage is TRBV5-1 and J usage is TRBJ1-2; a possible D gene is TRBD1 (5 bases). The length of the CDR3 is 14 residues. V shed 3 bases and J shed 5 bases, with 14 bases lying between them. The germline V gene encodes CDR1 SGHRS and CDR2 YFSETQ. CDR3 protein: CASSSATGEYGYTF. The CDR3 DNA reads as TGCGCCAGCAGCTCTGCGACGGGGGAGTATGGCTACACCTTC.

The rearrangement links TRBV6-5 to TRBJ1-6, with D maybe TRBD1 (5 bases). The length of the CDR3 is 13 residues. Germline lookup yields CDR1 MNHEY and CDR2 SVGAGI. The germline V and J ends were trimmed by 6 bases and 10 bases, with 13 bases remaining between them. The CDR3 here is CASSAGIGSPLHF. The CDR3 DNA reads TGTGCCAGCAGCGCAGGGATAGGATCACCCCTCCACTTT.

This clone is a singleton in its sample. Other DNA sequences of this sample code for an identical CDR3. This chain links TRBV29-1 with TRBJ1-3; D is uncertain. Trimming shortened V by 1 base and J by 3 bases, and 1 base separated the two germline ends. This CDR3 has 11 amino acids. Germline V gene sequence: CDR1 SQVTM, CDR2 ANQGSEA. CDR3 residues: CSVEVGNTIYF. Here the CDR3 DNA reads TGCAGCGTTGAAGTTGGAAACACCATATATTTT.

The V gene is TRBV5-6, the J gene TRBJ2-7; D call uncertain. The germline V gene has CDR1 SGHDT and CDR2 YYEEEE. Trimming removed 5 bases from V and 3 bases from J, with 15 bases in between. The CDR3 totals 14 residues. This chain's CDR3 is CASSGSLYSYEQYF. DNA of the CDR3: TGTGCCAGCAGTGGCTCTCTTTATAGCTACGAGCAGTACTTC.

In this sample, this clone turned up a few times. J is TRBJ2-2 and V is TRBV5-1; D is ambiguous. Looked up from germline, CDR1 is SGHRS and CDR2 is YFSETQ. With 0 bases removed from V and 4 bases from J, the gap between germline ends came to 7 bases. There are 14 residues in the CDR3. This CDR3 is CASSLARTTGELFF. CDR3 coding DNA: TGCGCCAGCAGCTTGGCCCGGACCACCGGGGAGCTGTTTTTT.

The chain links TRBV10-3 to TRBJ2-5; D gene uncertain. V lost 1 base to trimming and J lost 4 bases, with 4 bases between them. Germline values: CDR1 ENHRY, CDR2 SYGVKD. The length of the CDR3 is 12 residues. CDR3 nucleotides: TGTGCCATCAGTGAGTTGAGAGAGACCCAGTACTTC. It encodes CAISELRETQYF.

In its sample, this clone was seen a few times. This chain links TRBV7-2 with TRBJ1-5; D remains ambiguous. Per germline, CDR1 SGHTA and CDR2 FQGNSA. Trimming removed 0 bases from V and 7 bases from J, with 7 bases in between. CDR3 length: 13 residues. The chain's CDR3 is CASSLAGQQPQHF. The CDR3 DNA reads as TGTGCCAGCAGCTTAGCAGGGCAACAGCCCCAGCATTTT. Combining the CDR3 with reference TRBV7-2 and TRBJ1-5 gives the whole variable domain GAGVSQSPSNKVTEKGKDVELRCDPISGHTALYWYRQSLGQGLEFLIYFQGNSAPDKSGLPSDRFSAERTGGSVSTLTIQRTQQEDSAVYLCASSLAGQQPQHFGDGTRLSIL.

The chain couples TRBV19 to TRBJ2-2, with 9 nucleotides matching TRBD1. The CDR3 length is 14 residues. CDR1 and CDR2 (germline): LNHDA, SQIVND (reference sequence). V lost 8 bases, J lost 5 bases, and 6 bases stayed unmatched. DNA for the CDR3: TGTGCCAGTCGCCGGGACAGGGATACCGGGGAGCTGTTTTTT. Its protein product is CASRRDRDTGELFF.

V usage is TRBV29-1 and J usage is TRBJ1-2; a weak D match, TRBD1 (6 bases). CDR3 length: 13 residues. CDR1 and CDR2 from the germline V gene are SQVTM and ANQGSEA. Trimming took 1 base from V and 8 from J, leaving 14 bases between them. DNA for the CDR3: TGCAGCGTTGAAGTTCCGGGGGCGCGCGGCTACACCTTC. It codes for CSVEVPGARGYTF.